The rows below give T cell receptor beta chains drawn from one sample of a study of radiation and T cells in renal cell carcinoma. Using immunoSEQ multiplex PCR, the repertoire was profiled, and TCRdb retains in-frame clones only, with some absent. The table shows approximately 120,000 clones, with 80% to 85% occurring only once. The sample consisted of blood, taken from a patient whose treatment included radiotherapy and nephrectomy. The receptors come from a woman aged 55 to 70 with renal cell carcinoma. Both conserved end residues are part of each CDR3. The D gene is left open where the match is weak. Size tells how often a clone was seen (once, few, many) or the class of an expanded clone, and some rows leave it out.

j_gene | d_gene | v_gene | abundance | len | CDR3nt | CDR3aa
TRBJ1-5 | . | TRBV19 | few | 16 | TGTGCCAGTAGTCTGACAAAGACAGCCTGGGATCAGCCCCAGCATTTT | CASSLTKTAWDQPQHF
TRBJ1-1 | . | TRBV19 | . | 14 | TGTGCCAGTAGGGCCCAGGGGATTGGCACTGAAGCTTTCTTT | CASRAQGIGTEAFF
TRBJ2-1 | TRBD1 | TRBV30 | . | 15 | TGTGCCTGGACCCCCGGGACAGGGTTCTACAATGAGCAGTTCTTC | CAWTPGTGFYNEQFF
TRBJ1-1 | TRBD1 | TRBV9 | few | 15 | TGTGCCAGCAGCGCCTGGACAGGTGGGAACACTGAAGCTTTCTTT | CASSAWTGGNTEAFF
TRBJ1-1 | . | TRBV19 | once | 13 | TGTGCCAGTAGCGCCGGGGCCGGCACTGAAGCTTTCTTT | CASSAGAGTEAFF
TRBJ1-4 | . | TRBV28 | . | 14 | TGTGCCAGCAGTTCCGGACAGTCTAATGAAAAACTGTTTTTT | CASSSGQSNEKLFF
TRBJ2-4 | TRBD2 | TRBV29-1 | . | 13 | TGCAGCGTTGCCACTAGCGTCAAAAACATTCAGTACTTC | CSVATSVKNIQYF
TRBJ2-1 | . | TRBV5-1 | . | 14 | TGCGCCAGCAGCGTGGCAGGGCGCGTCAATGAGCAGTTCTTC | CASSVAGRVNEQFF
TRBJ1-6 | . | TRBV13 | . | 13 | TGTGCCAGCAGCTTAGAAAGAAATTCACCCCTCCACTTT | CASSLERNSPLHF
TRBJ2-1 | TRBD2 | TRBV28 | . | 14 | TGTGCCAGCAGCCCCTGGGGGGGGATGAATGAGCAGTTCTTC | CASSPWGGMNEQFF
TRBJ2-1 | TRBD2 | TRBV2 | . | 14 | TGTGCCACCGGGGCGCTAGCGGGTTACAATGAGCAGTTCTTC | CATGALAGYNEQFF
TRBJ1-4 | . | TRBV27 | . | 14 | TGTGCCAGCAGTGAGGACTCACGGTGGGAAAAACTGTTTTTT | CASSEDSRWEKLFF
TRBJ2-3 | . | TRBV27 | few | 14 | TGTGCCAGCAGTTTATGGCGGACGACAGATACGCAGTATTTT | CASSLWRTTDTQYF
TRBJ1-4 | . | TRBV4-2 | few | 16 | TGTGCCAGCAGCCAAAGTTCCCGGACAGCCAATGAAAAACTGTTTTTT | CASSQSSRTANEKLFF
TRBJ1-1 | . | TRBV7-8 | . | 12 | TGTGCCAGCAGCCCAGGGGTCACTGAAGCTTTCTTT | CASSPGVTEAFF
TRBJ1-2 | . | TRBV5-4 | . | 14 | TGTGCCAGCAGCTTTCTAGAGGCTTTCTATGGCTACACCTTC | CASSFLEAFYGYTF
TRBJ2-1 | TRBD2 | TRBV5-8 | . | 15 | TGTGCCAGCAGCTCCCACCCAGCGGGATGGAATGAGCAGTTCTTC | CASSSHPAGWNEQFF
TRBJ1-1 | . | TRBV5-5 | . | 14 | TGTGCCAGCAGCATCGGGACGGCGAACACTGAAGCTTTCTTT | CASSIGTANTEAFF
TRBJ1-2 | TRBD1 | TRBV5-4 | . | 13 | TGTGCCAGCAGCCCCCGGACAGGCTATGGCTACACCTTC | CASSPRTGYGYTF
TRBJ2-3 | TRBD2 | TRBV9 | . | 16 | TGTGCCAGCAGCGGTGAGCGGGAGTTTACCACAGATACGCAGTATTTT | CASSGEREFTTDTQYF
TRBJ1-2 | TRBD1 | TRBV7-2 | few | 14 | TGTGCCAGCAGCTCCGGGACAGCACACTATGGCTACACCTTC | CASSSGTAHYGYTF
TRBJ1-2 | . | TRBV27 | . | 14 | TGTGCCAGCAGTTTAAAGTTCGGAGGGGTCGGCTACACCTTC | CASSLKFGGVGYTF
TRBJ1-6 | . | TRBV28 | . | 15 | TGTGCCAGCAGACTGGACAGCCGAGATTTTTCACCCCTCCACTTT | CASRLDSRDFSPLHF
TRBJ1-2 | . | TRBV30 | many | 13 | TGTGCCTGGAGTGTACCCGGGGTTGATGGCTACACCTTC | CAWSVPGVDGYTF
TRBJ2-1 | . | TRBV5-4 | . | 15 | TGTGCCAGCAGGTTCAACGGGGGGCCGGACAATGAGCAGTTCTTC | CASRFNGGPDNEQFF
TRBJ2-7 | . | TRBV19 | . | 16 | TGTGCCAGTAGTATAGAAGGACAGACTAACTCCTACGAGCAGTACTTC | CASSIEGQTNSYEQYF